This T cell receptor (beta chain) was captured by sequencing in a study of technical replicates of blood from a handful of donors (dated by TCRdb to the late 2010s). Library construction relied on the immunoSEQ multiplex PCR assay. This is the immuneACCESS table as TCRdb keeps it, with only in-frame sequences that have V and J called. A part of the clones is gone; compared with another copy, unresolved V genes explain less than half, and the rest is unexplained. The table for this sample lists 60,000 to 80,000 clones; roughly 93% of them were counted only once. The ten largest account for roughly 0.4% of the sample. The germline ends are 10 bases apart after V is trimmed by 3 bases and J by 6 bases. The germline V gene sets CDR1 to SGHTA and CDR2 to FQGTGA. The CDR3, cysteine through phenylalanine, is 13 amino acids long. Of the read, only the CDR3 DNA is kept; its 39 bases are in frame from base 1.

About this clone itself: The target of this receptor is not known. Base qualities were left out, and no much larger clone turns up one base away.

The clonotype was recovered from a human donor in good health. The receptor chain draws on TRBV7-3 and TRBJ2-3; matching of 6 bases hints at TRBD1 as the D gene. Sequences were obtained from T cells isolated from PBMCs. The encoded CDR3 is CASSLTRGDTQYF. The bases read TGTGCCAGCAGCTTGACAAGGGGGGATACGCAGTATTTT.